The sequence of this TCR beta chain was determined in a study of blood T cell repertoires in COVID-19. Across the study: Samples representing acute and convalescent COVID-19 were sourced from the United States, Italy and Spain. In each case, the material was cDNA or gDNA derived from T cells, B-cell-depleted T cells, or PBMCs.

The data were produced by immunoSEQ multiplex PCR, yet TCRdb's version contains in-frame clones alone and is incomplete. The sample includes 130,000 or so clones, roughly 84% seen only once; the top ten take 8.2%. CDR1 is MDHEN and CDR2 is SYDVKM in the germline V gene. The CDR3 extends over 19 amino acids. J lost 0 bases, V lost 6 bases, and 12 bases had no gene match. The rearrangement links TRBV28 to TRBJ1-6, with TRBD1 identical over 9 bases. Sequencing was done on a sample of peripheral blood. This sequence originates from a woman aged 55 to 70 with acute or convalescent COVID-19. CDR3 in amino acids: CASSPRTGEEGSYNSPLHF. The DNA for the CDR3 is TGTGCCAGCAGCCCAAGGACAGGGGAGGAGGGCTCCTATAATTCACCCCTCCACTTT.